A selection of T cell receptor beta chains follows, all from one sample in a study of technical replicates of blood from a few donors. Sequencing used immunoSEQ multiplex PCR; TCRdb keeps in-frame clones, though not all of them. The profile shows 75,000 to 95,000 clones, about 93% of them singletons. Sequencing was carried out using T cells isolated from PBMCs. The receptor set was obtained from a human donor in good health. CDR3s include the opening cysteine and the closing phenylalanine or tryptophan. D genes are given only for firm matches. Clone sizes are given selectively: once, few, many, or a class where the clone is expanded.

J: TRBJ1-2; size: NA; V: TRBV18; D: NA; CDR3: CASSPPIRGNYGYTF; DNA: TGTGCCAGCTCACCACCCATACGGGGGAACTATGGCTACACCTTC
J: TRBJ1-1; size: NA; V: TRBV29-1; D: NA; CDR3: CSLRQTLNTEAFF; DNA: TGCAGCTTAAGACAGACCCTGAACACTGAAGCTTTCTTT
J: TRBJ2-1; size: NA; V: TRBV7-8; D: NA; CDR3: CASSFQMASDYNEQFF; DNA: TGTGCCAGCAGCTTTCAGATGGCTAGCGATTACAATGAGCAGTTCTTC
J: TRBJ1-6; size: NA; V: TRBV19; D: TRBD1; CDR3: CASSHRDSDSPLHF; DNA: TGTGCCAGTAGTCACCGGGACAGTGATTCACCCCTCCACTTT
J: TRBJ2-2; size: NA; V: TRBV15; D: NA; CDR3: CATSAPGRLFF; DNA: TGTGCCACCAGCGCCCCTGGGAGGCTGTTTTTT
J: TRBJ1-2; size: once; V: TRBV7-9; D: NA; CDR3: CASSLQGNYGYTF; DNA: TGTGCCAGCAGCTTACAGGGGAACTATGGCTACACCTTC
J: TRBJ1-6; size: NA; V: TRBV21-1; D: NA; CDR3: CASSKDRGSSSPLHF; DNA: TGTGCCAGCAGCAAGGACAGGGGTTCTAGTTCACCCCTCCACTTT
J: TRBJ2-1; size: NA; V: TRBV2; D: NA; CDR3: CASSENPSGRDYNEQFF; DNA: TGTGCCAGCAGTGAAAACCCAAGCGGTCGGGACTACAATGAGCAGTTCTTC
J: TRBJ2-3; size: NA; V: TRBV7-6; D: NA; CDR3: CASSFIKGHTDTQYF; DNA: TGTGCCAGCAGCTTTATAAAGGGACACACAGATACGCAGTATTTT
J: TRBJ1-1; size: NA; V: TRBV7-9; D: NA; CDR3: CASSLTAALEAFF; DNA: TGTGCCAGCAGCTTAACGGCGGCCTTAGAAGCTTTCTTT
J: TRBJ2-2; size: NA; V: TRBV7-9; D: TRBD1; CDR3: CASSPGTGPTGELFF; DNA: TGTGCCAGCAGCCCCGGGACAGGACCCACCGGGGAGCTGTTTTTT
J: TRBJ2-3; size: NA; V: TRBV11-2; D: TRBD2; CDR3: CASSWRGGTDTQYF; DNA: TGTGCCAGCAGCTGGCGGGGGGGCACAGATACGCAGTATTTT
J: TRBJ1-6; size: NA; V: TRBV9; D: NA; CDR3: CASSARGNSPLHF; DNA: TGTGCCAGCAGCGCCCGGGGTAATTCACCCCTCCACTTT
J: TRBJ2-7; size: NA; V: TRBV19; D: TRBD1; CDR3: CASSIIFGQVNSYEQYF; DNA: TGTGCCAGTAGTATAATCTTCGGACAGGTGAACTCCTACGAGCAGTACTTC
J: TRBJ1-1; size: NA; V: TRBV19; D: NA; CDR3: CASTPDRTTEAFF; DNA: TGTGCCAGTACCCCTGACAGGACCACTGAAGCTTTCTTT
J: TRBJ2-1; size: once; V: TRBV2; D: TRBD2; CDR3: CASRVSSGAYNEQFF; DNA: TGTGCCAGCAGGGTCTCTAGCGGGGCCTACAATGAGCAGTTCTTC
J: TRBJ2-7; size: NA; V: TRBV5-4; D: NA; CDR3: CASSLYSEEQYF; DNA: TGTGCCAGCAGCTTGTATAGCGAGGAGCAGTACTTC
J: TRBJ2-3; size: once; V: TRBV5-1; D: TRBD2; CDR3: CASSLGGGSTDTQYF; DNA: TGCGCCAGCAGCTTGGGCGGGGGGAGCACAGATACGCAGTATTTT
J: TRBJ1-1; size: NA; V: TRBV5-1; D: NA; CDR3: CASSLGAPAKLAFF; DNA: TGCGCCAGCAGCTTGGGGGCCCCGGCGAAGCTGGCTTTCTTT
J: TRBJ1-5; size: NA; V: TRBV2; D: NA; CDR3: CASNSYTSNQPQHF; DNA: TGTGCCAGCAACAGCTACACTAGCAATCAGCCCCAGCATTTT
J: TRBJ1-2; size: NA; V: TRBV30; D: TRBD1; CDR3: CAWLIQGAIGYGYTF; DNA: TGTGCCTGGTTGATACAGGGGGCTATTGGATATGGCTACACCTTC
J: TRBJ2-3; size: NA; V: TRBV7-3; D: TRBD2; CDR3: CASSRVAGGNTDTQYF; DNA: TGTGCCAGCAGTCGAGTAGCGGGGGGAAACACAGATACGCAGTATTTT
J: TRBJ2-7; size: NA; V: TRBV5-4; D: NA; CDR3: CASSPGGSLPYEQYF; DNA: TGTGCCAGCAGCCCGGGTGGCTCGTTACCGTACGAGCAGTACTTC
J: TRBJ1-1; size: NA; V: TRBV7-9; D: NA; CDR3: CASTLNGAVTEAFF; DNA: TGTGCCAGCACCCTGAACGGTGCGGTCACTGAAGCTTTCTTT
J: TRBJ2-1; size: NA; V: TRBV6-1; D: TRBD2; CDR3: CASSERGLLHNEQFF; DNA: TGTGCCAGCAGTGAGAGGGGACTATTACACAATGAGCAGTTCTTC
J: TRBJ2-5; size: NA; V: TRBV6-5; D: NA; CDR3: CASRSRRRYQETQYF; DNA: TGTGCCAGCAGATCCCGACGGAGGTACCAAGAGACCCAGTACTTC
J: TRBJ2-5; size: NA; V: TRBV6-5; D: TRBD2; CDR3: CASNAGTSGGKTQYF; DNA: TGTGCCAGCAACGCCGGGACTAGTGGGGGCAAGACCCAGTACTTC
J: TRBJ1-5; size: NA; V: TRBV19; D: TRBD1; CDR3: CASARQGLGGSQHF; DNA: TGTGCCAGTGCAAGACAGGGCCTAGGGGGATCCCAGCATTTT
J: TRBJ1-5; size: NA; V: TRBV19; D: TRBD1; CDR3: CASNGTEFQPQHF; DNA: TGTGCCAGTAACGGGACAGAGTTTCAGCCCCAGCATTTT
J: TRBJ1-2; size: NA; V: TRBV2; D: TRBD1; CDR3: CASSEPKGTGGAGYTF; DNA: TGTGCCAGCAGTGAACCAAAGGGGACAGGGGGCGCTGGCTACACCTTC
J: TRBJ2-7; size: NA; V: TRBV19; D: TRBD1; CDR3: CASSTRQGGEQYF; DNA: TGTGCCAGTAGTACCCGACAGGGCGGCGAGCAGTACTTC
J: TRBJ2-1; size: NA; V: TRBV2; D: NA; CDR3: CASSGGRVSYNEQFF; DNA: TGTGCCAGCAGTGGGGGCAGGGTGAGCTACAATGAGCAGTTCTTC
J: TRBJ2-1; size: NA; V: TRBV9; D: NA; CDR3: CASSGAYNEQFF; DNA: TGTGCCAGCAGCGGCGCCTACAATGAGCAGTTCTTC
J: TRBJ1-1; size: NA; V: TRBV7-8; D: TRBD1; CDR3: CASSLVDRALPAEAFF; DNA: TGTGCCAGCAGCTTAGTGGACAGGGCGCTCCCCGCTGAAGCTTTCTTT
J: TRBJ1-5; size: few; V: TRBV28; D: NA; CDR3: CASSFLGSQPQHF; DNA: TGTGCCAGCAGTTTCTTGGGGAGTCAGCCCCAGCATTTT
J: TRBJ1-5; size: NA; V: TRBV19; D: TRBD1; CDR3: CASSPLDRGSYSNQPQHF; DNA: TGTGCCAGTAGTCCTCTTGACAGGGGATCTTATAGCAATCAGCCCCAGCATTTT
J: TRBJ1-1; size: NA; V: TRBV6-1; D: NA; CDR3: CASSEGARATEAFF; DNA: TGTGCCAGCAGTGAGGGGGCGCGGGCCACTGAAGCTTTCTTT
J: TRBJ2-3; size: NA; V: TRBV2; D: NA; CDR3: CASSERSGPLFF; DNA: TGTGCCAGCAGTGAGAGGAGCGGCCCCCTTTTTTTT
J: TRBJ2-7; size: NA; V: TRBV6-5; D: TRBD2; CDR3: CASRPLSGESYEQYF; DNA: TGTGCCAGCAGACCCCTTAGCGGGGAGAGCTACGAGCAGTACTTC
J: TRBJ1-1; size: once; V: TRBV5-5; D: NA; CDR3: CASSPTSGVAFF; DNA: TGTGCCAGCAGCCCGACATCGGGGGTGGCTTTCTTT
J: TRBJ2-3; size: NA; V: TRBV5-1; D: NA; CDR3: CASSPGTDTQYF; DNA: TGCGCCAGCAGCCCGGGGACAGATACGCAGTATTTT
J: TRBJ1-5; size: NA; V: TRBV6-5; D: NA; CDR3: CASSNRVTNQPQHF; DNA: TGTGCCAGCAGTAACAGGGTGACTAACCAGCCCCAGCATTTT
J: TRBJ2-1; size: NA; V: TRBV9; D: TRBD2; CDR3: CASSTLAGSSYNEQFF; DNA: TGTGCCAGCAGCACATTAGCGGGAAGCTCCTACAATGAGCAGTTCTTC
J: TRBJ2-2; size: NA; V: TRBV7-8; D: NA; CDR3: CASSIGIFTGELFF; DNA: TGTGCCAGCAGCATCGGGATATTCACCGGGGAGCTGTTTTTT
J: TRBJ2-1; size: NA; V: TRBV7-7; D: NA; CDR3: CASSLGSATGEQFF; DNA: TGTGCCAGCAGCTTAGGGAGCGCAACCGGGGAGCAGTTCTTC
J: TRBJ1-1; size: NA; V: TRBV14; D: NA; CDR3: CASSQGVFRDGAFF; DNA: TGTGCCAGCAGCCAAGGAGTATTCCGGGATGGGGCTTTCTTT
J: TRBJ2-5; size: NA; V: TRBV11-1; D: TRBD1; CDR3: CASSLRGLGETQYF; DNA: TGTGCCAGCAGCCTCAGGGGGCTCGGGGAGACCCAGTACTTC
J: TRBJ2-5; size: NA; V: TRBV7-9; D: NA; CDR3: CASSLVPRMETQYF; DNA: TGTGCCAGCAGCTTAGTTCCTAGGATGGAGACCCAGTACTTC